This T cell receptor beta chain was sequenced for a study of T cell changes during pregnancy in multiple sclerosis (dated by TCRdb to about 2019). Study-wide context: In women with multiple sclerosis, the researchers looked at how the T cell repertoire shifted as pregnancy progressed.

The CDR3 spans 15 residues, from the cysteine through the phenylalanine. Left in the record is the CDR3 DNA by itself, 45 bases read in frame from the first base. Via the germline V gene, CDR1 is SGHVS and CDR2 FQNEAQ. V is pruned by 6 bases and J by 2 bases, leaving 6 bases of the junction without a gene match. The receptor library was made with the immunoSEQ multiplex PCR assay. TCRdb limited this immuneACCESS table to in-frame rearrangements with V and J called. A share of clones is missing; checked studies link under half to unresolved V genes, and the rest is unexplained. The sample table holds 45,000 to 60,000 clones, of which 90% to 95% were seen once. The ten largest clones add up to around 0.4% of the sample. Note on this clone: Its binding antigen is unknown. Base-call qualities are not available, and no considerably larger clone is one nucleotide away.

This TCR was sampled from a female donor with multiple sclerosis, enrolled in a pregnancy study. The sequences come from CD4+ T cells from peripheral blood mononuclear cells, collected before pregnancy. The V gene is TRBV7-8 and the J gene is TRBJ2-7; 11 bases in the junction line up with TRBD2. The sequenced DNA: TGTGCCAGCAGGTCGCTAGCGGGAGGTACCTACGAGCAGTACTTC. It codes for CASRSLAGGTYEQYF. With the rest looked up from the reference TRBV7-8 and TRBJ2-7 genes rather than sequenced, the full variable domain is GAGVSQSPRYKVAKRGQDVALRCDPISGHVSLFWYQQALGQGPEFLTYFQNEAQLDKSGLPSDRFFAERPEGSVSTLKIQRTQQEDSAVYLCASRSLAGGTYEQYFGPGTRLTVT.